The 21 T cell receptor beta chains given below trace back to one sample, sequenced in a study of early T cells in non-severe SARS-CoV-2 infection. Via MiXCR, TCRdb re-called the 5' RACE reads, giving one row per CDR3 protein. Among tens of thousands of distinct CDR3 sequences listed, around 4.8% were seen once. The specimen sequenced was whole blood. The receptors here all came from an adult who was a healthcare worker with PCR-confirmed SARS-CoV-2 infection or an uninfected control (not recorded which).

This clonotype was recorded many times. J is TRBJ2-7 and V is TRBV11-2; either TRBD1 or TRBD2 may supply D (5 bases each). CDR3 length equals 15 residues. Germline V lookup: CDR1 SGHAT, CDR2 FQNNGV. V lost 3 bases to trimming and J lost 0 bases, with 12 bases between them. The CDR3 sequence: CASSFHGALSYEQYF. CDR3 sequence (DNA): TGTGCCAGCAGCTTTCACGGGGCGCTCTCCTACGAGCAGTACTTC.

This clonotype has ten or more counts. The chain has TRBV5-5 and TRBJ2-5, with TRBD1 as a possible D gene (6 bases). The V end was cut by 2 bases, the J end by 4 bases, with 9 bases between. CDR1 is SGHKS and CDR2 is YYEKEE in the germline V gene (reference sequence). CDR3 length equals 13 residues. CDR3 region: CASSFLGGETQYF. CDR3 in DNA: TGTGCCAGCAGCTTTCTAGGGGGAGAGACCCAGTACTTC.

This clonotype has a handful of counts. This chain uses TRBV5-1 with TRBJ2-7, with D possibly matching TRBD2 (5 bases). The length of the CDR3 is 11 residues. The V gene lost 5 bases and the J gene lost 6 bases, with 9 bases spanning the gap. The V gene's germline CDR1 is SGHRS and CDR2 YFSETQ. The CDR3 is CASSIEGEQYF. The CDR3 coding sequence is TGCGCCAGCAGTATCGAGGGCGAGCAGTACTTC.

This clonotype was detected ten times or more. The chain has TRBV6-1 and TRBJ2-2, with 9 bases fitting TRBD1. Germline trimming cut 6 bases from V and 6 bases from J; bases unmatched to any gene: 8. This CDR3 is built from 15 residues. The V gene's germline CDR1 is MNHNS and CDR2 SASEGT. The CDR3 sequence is CASRPQGAIAGELFF. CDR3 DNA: TGTGCCAGCAGACCACAGGGGGCGATTGCCGGGGAGCTGTTTTTT.

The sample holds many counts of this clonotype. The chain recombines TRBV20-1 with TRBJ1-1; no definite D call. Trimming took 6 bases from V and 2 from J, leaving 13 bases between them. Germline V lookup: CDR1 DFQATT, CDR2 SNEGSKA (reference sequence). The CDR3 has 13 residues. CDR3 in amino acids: CSATTYPNTEAFF. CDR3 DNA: TGCAGTGCCACCACGTATCCAAACACTGAAGCTTTCTTT.

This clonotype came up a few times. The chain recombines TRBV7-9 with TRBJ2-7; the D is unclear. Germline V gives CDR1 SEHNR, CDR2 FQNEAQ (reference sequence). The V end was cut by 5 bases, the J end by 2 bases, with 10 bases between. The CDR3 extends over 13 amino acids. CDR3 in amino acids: CASSPTPTYEQYF. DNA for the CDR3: TGTGCCAGCAGCCCCACACCTACCTACGAGCAGTACTTC.

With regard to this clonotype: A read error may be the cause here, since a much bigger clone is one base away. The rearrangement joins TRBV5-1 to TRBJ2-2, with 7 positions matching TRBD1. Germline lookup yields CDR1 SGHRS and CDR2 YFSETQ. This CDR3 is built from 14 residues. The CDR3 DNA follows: TGCGTCAGCCGTCGGACAGGGAACACCGGGGAGCTGTTTTTT. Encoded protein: CVSRRTGNTGELFF.

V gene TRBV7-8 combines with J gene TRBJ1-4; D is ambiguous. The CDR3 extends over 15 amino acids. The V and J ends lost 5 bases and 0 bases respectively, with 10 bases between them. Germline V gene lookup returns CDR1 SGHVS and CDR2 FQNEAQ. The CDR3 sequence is CASSLLHPTNEKLFF. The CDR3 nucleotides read TGTGCCAGCAGCCTGCTCCATCCAACTAATGAAAAACTGTTTTTT.

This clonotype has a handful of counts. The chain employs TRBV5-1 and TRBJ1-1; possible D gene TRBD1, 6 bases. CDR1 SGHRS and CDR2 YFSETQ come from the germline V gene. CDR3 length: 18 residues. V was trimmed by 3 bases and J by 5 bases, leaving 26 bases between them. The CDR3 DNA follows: TGCGCCAGCAGCTCGTTACCCACAGGGACCGCCTCTGGTACTGAAGCTTTCTTT. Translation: CASSSLPTGTASGTEAFF.

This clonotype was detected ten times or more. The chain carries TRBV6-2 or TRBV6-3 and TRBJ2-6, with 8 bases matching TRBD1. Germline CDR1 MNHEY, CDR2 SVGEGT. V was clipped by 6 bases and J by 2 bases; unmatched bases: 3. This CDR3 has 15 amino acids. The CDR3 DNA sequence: TGTGCCAGCAGCGAACAGGGGGCTGGGGCCAACGTCCTGACTTTC. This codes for CASSEQGAGANVLTF.

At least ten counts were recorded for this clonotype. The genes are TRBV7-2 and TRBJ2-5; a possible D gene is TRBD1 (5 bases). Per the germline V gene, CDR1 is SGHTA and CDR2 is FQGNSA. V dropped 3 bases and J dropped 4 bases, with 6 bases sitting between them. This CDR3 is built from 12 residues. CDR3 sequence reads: CASSFDRETQYF. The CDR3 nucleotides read TGTGCCAGCAGCTTTGACAGAGAGACCCAGTACTTC.

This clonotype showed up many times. CDR3 coding DNA: TGTGCCAGCAGCTTACAGGGGCCCTACAATGAGCAGTTCTTC. As protein: CASSLQGPYNEQFF. The gene calls are TRBV5-5 and TRBJ2-1, with 7 bases aligning to TRBD1. The CDR3 spans 14 residues. The germline V gene encodes CDR1 SGHKS and CDR2 YYEKEE (reference sequence). V shed 2 bases, J shed 2 bases, and the junction held 1 base outside the gene matches.

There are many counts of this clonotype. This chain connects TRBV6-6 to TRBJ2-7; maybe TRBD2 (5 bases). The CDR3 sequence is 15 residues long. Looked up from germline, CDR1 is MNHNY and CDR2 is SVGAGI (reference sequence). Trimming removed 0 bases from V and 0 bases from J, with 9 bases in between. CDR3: CASSYSMGSSYEQYF. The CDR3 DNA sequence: TGTGCCAGCAGTTACTCGATGGGGAGCTCCTACGAGCAGTACTTC.

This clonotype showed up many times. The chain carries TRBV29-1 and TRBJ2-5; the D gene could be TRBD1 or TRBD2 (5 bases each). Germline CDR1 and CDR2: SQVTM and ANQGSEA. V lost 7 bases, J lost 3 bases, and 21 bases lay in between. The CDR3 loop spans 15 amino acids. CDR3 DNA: TGCAGCGACATAGGTCCCGGGACGGAGGAAGAGACCCAGTACTTC. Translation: CSDIGPGTEEETQYF.

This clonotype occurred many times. Here the CDR3 reads CASSPLGRGRTGELFF. In DNA, the CDR3 is TGTGCCAGCAGCCCCCTGGGGAGGGGGCGAACCGGGGAGCTGTTTTTT. J is TRBJ2-2 and V is TRBV3-1; D is possibly TRBD1 or TRBD2 (7 bases each). V lost 4 bases and J 5 bases, leaving 17 bases between the germline ends. Germline V CDR1 and CDR2: LGHDT, YNNKEL (reference sequence). The CDR3 contains 16 residues.

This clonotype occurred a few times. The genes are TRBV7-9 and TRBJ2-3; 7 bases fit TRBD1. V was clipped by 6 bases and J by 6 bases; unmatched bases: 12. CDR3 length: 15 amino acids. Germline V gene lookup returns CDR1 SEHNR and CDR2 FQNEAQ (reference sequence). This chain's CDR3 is CASSQQGMLGDTQYF. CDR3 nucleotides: TGTGCCAGCAGTCAACAGGGGATGTTAGGGGATACGCAGTATTTT.

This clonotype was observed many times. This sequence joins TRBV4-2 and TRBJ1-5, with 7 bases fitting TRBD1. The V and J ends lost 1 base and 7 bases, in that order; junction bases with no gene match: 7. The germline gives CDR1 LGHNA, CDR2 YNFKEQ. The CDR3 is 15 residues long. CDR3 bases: TGTGCCAGCAGCCAAGCCGAACAGGGGAGCCAGCCCCAGCATTTT. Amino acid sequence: CASSQAEQGSQPQHF.

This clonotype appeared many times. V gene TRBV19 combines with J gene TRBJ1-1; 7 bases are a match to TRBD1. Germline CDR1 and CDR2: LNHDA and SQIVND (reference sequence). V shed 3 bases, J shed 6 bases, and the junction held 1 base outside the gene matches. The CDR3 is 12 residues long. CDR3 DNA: TGTGCCAGTAGTATGGGGACAGCTGAAGCTTTCTTT. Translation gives CASSMGTAEAFF.

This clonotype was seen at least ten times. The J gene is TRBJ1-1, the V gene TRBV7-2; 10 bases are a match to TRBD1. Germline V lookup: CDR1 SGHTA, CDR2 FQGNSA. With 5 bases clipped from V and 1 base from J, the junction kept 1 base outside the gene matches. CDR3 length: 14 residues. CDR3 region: CASSRDRGNTEAFF. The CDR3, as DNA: TGTGCCAGCAGCCGGGACAGGGGGAACACTGAAGCTTTCTTT.

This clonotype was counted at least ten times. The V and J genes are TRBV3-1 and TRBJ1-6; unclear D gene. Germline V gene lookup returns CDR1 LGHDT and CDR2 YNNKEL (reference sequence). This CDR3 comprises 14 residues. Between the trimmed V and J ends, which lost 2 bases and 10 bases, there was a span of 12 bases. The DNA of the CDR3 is TGTGCCAGCAGCCAACAGGCCACGAGCTCACCCCTCCACTTT. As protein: CASSQQATSSPLHF.

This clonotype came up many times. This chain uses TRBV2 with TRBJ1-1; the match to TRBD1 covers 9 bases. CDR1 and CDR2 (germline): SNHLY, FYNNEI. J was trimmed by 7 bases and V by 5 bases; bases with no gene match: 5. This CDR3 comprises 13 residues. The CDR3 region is CASSSDRGFEAFF. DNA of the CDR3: TGTGCCAGCAGTTCAGACAGGGGGTTTGAAGCTTTCTTT.